The sequence of this T cell receptor beta chain was determined in a study of T cells in Graves' hyperthyroidism and ophthalmopathy. This CDR3 region has 14 residues. Germline V gene lookup returns CDR1 MNHEY and CDR2 SMNVEV (reference sequence). Trimming pared 5 bases from V and 2 bases from J, leaving 13 bases between. This clonotype was found many times. Authors of the study amplified TCR beta CDR3 regions from RNA transcripts. HTBI primers drove first-round RT-PCR of the TCR CDR3. One entry per CDR3 protein results from TCRdb running MiXCR on the multiplex PCR reads. The sample has some 510,000 distinct CDR3 sequences, around 21% seen once. Calling Graves' hyperthyroidism stable meant ophthalmopathy did not progress within 18 months. Thyroid ultrasound, orbital computed tomography, clinical symptoms, and serum thyroxine and TRAb underpinned diagnoses.

This receptor was identified in a man between 18 and 29 years old with Graves' hyperthyroidism. The sequencing sample was made of blood. The V and J genes are TRBV27 and TRBJ2-7; no clear D. The CDR3 DNA is TGTGCCAGCAGTACTTTCGGAAGGGCCTACGAGCAGTACTTC. Its protein product is CASSTFGRAYEQYF.